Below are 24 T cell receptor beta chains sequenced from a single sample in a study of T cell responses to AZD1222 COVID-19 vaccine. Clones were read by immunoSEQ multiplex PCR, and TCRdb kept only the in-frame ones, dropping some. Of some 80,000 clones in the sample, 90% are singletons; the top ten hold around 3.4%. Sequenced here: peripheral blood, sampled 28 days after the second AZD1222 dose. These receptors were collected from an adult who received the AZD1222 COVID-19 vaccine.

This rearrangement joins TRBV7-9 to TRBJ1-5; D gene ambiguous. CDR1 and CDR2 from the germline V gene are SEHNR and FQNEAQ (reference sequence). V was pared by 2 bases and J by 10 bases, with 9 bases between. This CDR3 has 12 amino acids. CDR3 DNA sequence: TGTGCCAGCAGCTTAATGGCTGGTCCCCAGCATTTT. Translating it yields CASSLMAGPQHF.

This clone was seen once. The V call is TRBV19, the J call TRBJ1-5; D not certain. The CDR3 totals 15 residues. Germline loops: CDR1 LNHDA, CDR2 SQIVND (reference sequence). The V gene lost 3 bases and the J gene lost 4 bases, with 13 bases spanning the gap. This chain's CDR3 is CASSIDRVLNQPQHF. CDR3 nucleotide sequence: TGTGCCAGTAGTATCGATCGCGTCTTGAATCAGCCCCAGCATTTT.

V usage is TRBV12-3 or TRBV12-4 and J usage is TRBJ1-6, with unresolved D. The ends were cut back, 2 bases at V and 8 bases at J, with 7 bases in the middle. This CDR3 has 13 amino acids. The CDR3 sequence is CASSLQVDSPLHF. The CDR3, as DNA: TGTGCCAGCAGTTTACAGGTGGATTCACCCCTCCACTTT.

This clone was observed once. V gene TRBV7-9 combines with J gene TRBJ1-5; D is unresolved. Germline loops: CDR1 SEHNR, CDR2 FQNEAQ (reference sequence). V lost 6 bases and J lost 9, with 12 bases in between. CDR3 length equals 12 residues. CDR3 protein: CASSFDTMPQHF. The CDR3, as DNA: TGTGCCAGCAGTTTTGACACCATGCCCCAGCATTTT.

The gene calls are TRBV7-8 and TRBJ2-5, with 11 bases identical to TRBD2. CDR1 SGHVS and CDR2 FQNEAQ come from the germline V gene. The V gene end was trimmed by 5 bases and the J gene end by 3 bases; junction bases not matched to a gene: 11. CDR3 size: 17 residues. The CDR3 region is CASSPPSLLAGEETQYF. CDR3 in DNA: TGTGCCAGCAGCCCGCCATCTTTACTAGCGGGGGAAGAGACCCAGTACTTC. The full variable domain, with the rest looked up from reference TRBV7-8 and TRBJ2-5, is GAGVSQSPRYKVAKRGQDVALRCDPISGHVSLFWYQQALGQGPEFLTYFQNEAQLDKSGLPSDRFFAERPEGSVSTLKIQRTQQEDSAVYLCASSPPSLLAGEETQYFGPGTRLLVL.

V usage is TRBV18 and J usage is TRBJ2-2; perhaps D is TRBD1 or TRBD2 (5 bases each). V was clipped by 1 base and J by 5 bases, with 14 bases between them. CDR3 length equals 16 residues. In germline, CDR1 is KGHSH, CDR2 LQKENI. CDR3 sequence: CASSPREQGLTGELFF. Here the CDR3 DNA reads TGTGCCAGCTCACCACGGGAGCAGGGTCTTACCGGGGAGCTGTTTTTT. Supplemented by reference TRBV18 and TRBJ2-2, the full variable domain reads NAGVMQNPRHLVRRRGQEARLRCSPMKGHSHVYWYRQLPEEGLKFMVYLQKENIIDESGMPKERFSAEFPKEGPSILRIQQVVRGDSAAYFCASSPREQGLTGELFFGEGSRLTVL.

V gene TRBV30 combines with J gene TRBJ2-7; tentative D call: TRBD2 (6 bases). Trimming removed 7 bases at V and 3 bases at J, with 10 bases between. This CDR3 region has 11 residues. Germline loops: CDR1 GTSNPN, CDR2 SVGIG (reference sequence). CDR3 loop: CAYWDFYEQYF. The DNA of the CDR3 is TGTGCCTATTGGGACTTCTACGAGCAGTACTTC.

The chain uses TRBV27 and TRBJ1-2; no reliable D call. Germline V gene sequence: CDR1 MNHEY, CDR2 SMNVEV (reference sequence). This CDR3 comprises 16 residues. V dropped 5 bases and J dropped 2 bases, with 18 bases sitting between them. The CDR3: CASSTGRVASNYGYTF. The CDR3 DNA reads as TGTGCCAGCAGTACGGGGAGGGTAGCATCCAACTATGGCTACACCTTC.

DNA of the CDR3: TGTGCCAGCAGTTTCCAGGTCTTTGGCACTGAAGCTTTCTTT. Its protein product is CASSFQVFGTEAFF. The rearrangement links TRBV27 to TRBJ1-1; no firm D call. Trimming shortened V by 3 bases and J by 4 bases, and 12 bases separated the two germline ends. The CDR3 length is 14 residues. The germline gives CDR1 MNHEY, CDR2 SMNVEV (reference sequence).

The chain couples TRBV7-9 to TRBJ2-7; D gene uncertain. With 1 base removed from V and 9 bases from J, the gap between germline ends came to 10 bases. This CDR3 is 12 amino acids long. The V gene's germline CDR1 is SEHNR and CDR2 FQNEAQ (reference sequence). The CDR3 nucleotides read TGTGCCAGCAGCTTAGACAAGGGCAGGCAGTACTTC. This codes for CASSLDKGRQYF.

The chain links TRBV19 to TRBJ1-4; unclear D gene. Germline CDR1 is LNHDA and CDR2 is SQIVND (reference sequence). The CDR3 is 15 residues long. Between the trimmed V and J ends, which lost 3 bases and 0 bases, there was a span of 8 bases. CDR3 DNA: TGTGCCAGTAGTATTAGGGCCGCAACTAATGAAAAACTGTTTTTT. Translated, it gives CASSIRAATNEKLFF.

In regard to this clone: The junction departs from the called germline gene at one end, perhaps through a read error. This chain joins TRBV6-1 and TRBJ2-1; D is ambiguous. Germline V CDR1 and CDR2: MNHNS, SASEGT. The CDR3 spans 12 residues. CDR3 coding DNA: TGTGCCAGCACTGAATTTCTGAATGAGCAGTTCTTC. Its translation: CASTEFLNEQFF.

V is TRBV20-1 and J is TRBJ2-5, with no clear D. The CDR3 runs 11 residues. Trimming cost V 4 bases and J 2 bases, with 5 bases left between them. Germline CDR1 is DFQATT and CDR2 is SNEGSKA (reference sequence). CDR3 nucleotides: TGCAGTGCTAACAGACAAGAGACCCAGTACTTC. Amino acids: CSANRQETQYF.

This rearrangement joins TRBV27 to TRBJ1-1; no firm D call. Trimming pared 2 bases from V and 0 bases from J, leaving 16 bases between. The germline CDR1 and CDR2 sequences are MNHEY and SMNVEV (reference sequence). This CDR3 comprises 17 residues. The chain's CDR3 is CASSLRFRTSLNTEAFF. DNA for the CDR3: TGTGCCAGCAGTTTACGGTTCCGTACATCTTTGAACACTGAAGCTTTCTTT.

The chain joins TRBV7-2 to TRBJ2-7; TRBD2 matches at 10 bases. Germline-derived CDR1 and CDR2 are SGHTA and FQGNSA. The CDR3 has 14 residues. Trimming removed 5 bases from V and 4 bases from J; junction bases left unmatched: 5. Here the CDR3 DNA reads TGTGCCAGCAGCAAGCCTAGCGGGAGATACGAGCAGTACTTC. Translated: CASSKPSGRYEQYF.

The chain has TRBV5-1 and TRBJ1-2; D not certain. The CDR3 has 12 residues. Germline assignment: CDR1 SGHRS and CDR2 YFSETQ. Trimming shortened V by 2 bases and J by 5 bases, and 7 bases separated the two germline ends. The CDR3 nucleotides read TGCGCCAGCAGCTTCAAAGGATATGGCTACACCTTC. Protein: CASSFKGYGYTF. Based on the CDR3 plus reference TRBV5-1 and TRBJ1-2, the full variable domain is KAGVTQTPRYLIKTRGQQVTLSCSPISGHRSVSWYQQTPGQGLQFLFEYFSETQRNKGNFPGRFSGRQFSNSRSEMNVSTLELGDSALYLCASSFKGYGYTFGSGTRLTVV.

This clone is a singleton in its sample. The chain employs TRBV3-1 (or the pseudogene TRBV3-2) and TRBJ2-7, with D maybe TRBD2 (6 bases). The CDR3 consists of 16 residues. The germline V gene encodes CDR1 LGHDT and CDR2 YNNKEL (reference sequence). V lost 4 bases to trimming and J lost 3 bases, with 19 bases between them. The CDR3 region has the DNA TGTGCCAGCAGCCGCGGGACTTCGGGAGCTATCTACGAGCAGTACTTC. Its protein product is CASSRGTSGAIYEQYF.

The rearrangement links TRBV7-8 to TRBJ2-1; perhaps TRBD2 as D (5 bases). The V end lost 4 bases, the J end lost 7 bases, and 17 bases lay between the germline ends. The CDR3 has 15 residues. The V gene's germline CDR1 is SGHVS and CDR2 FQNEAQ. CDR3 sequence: CASSSRRLASNEQFF. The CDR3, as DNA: TGTGCCAGCAGCTCCCGCAGGCTAGCTTCTAATGAGCAGTTCTTC.

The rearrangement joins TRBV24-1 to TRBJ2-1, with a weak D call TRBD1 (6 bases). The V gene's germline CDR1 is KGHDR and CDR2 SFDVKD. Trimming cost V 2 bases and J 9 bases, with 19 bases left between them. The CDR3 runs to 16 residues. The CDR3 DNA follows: TGTGCCACCAGTGATTCCGCCCGCTCACAGGGCACTGAGCAGTTCTTC. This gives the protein CATSDSARSQGTEQFF.

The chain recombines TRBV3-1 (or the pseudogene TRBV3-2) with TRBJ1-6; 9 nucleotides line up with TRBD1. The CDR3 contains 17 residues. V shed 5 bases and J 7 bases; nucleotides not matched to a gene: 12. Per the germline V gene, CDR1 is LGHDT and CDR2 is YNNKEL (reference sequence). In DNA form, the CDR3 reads TGTGCCAGCAGCACAGCACAGGGGGCCGTGGGGAATTCACCCCTCCACTTT. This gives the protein CASSTAQGAVGNSPLHF.

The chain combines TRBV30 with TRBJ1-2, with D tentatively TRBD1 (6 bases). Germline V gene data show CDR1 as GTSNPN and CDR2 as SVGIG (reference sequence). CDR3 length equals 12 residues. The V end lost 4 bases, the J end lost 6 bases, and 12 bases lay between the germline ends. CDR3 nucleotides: TGTGCCTGGACCGGGACATTTGATGGCTACACCTTC. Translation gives CAWTGTFDGYTF. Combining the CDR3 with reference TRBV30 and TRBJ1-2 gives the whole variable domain SQTIHQWPATLVQPVGSPLSLECTVEGTSNPNLYWYRQAAGRGLQLLFYSVGIGQISSEVPQNLSASRPQDRQFILSSKKLLLSDSGFYLCAWTGTFDGYTFGSGTRLTVV.

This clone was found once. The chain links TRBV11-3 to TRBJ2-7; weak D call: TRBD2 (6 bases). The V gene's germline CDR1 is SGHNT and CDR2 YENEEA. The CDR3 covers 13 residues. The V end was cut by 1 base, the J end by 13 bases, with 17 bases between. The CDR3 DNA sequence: TGTGCCAGCAGCTTAGGAGGAGGGCCAACCCCCTACTTC. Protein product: CASSLGGGPTPYF.

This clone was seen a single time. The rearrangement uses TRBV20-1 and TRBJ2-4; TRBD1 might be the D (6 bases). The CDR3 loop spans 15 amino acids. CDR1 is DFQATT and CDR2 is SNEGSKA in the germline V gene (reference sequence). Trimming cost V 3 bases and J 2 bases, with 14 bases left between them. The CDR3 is CSASPQGTTKNIQYF. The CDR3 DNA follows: TGCAGTGCTAGTCCCCAGGGGACCACCAAAAACATTCAGTACTTC.

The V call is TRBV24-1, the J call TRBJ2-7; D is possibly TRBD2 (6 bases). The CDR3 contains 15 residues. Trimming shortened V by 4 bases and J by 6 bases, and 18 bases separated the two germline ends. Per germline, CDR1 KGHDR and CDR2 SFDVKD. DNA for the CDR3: TGTGCCACCAGTGACTCGGGAGCCCTAGTGGGCGAGCAGTACTTC. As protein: CATSDSGALVGEQYF.